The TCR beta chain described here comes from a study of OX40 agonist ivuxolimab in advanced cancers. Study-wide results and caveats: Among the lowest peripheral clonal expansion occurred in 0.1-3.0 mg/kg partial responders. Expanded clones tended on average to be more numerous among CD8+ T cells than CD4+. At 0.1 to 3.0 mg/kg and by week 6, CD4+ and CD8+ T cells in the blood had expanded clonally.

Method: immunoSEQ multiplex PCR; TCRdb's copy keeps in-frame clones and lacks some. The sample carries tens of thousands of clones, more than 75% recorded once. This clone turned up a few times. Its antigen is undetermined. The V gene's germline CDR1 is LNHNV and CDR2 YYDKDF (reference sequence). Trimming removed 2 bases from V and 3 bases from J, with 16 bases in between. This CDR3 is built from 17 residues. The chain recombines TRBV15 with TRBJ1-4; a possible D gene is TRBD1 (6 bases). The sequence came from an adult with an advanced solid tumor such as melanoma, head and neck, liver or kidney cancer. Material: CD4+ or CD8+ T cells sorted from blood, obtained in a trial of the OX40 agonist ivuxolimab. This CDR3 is CATSRTLLGAANEKLFF. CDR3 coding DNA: TGTGCCACCAGCAGAACACTCCTGGGGGCGGCTAATGAAAAACTGTTTTTT.